The 26 T cell receptor beta chains listed next were all sequenced from one sample in a study of shared clonotypes between healthy human individuals. The data were produced by immunoSEQ multiplex PCR, yet TCRdb's version contains in-frame clones alone and is incomplete. Of 2,500,000 or so clones listed, 80% to 95% were seen once; the top ten hold roughly 0.36%. Sample: naive CD4+ T cells from PBMCs. Stated subset: CD45RA+ positively selected. The receptors here all came from a man aged 18 to 29 in good health. Some clones in this sample may be carry-over from other donors' samples.

Details on this clone: Additional DNA sequences in this sample encode the identical CDR3. The J gene is TRBJ1-3, the V gene TRBV7-2; D gene uncertain. The CDR3 is 14 amino acids. V gave up 5 bases and J gave up 0 bases, with 8 bases separating them. CDR1 is SGHTA, CDR2 FQGNSA, per germline. CDR3 nucleotides: TGTGCCAGCAGCCTGGGCATCTCTGGAAACACCATATATTTT. Translating gives CASSLGISGNTIYF.

The chain carries TRBV21-1 and TRBJ2-3; the table's D call TRBD2 went unverified against the DNA. TRBV21-1 is given as a pseudogene. This CDR3 has 17 residues. The CDR3 reads CASSKDPLTSARDTQYF. DNA for the CDR3: TGTGCCAGCAGCAAAGATCCACTGACTAGCGCGAGGGATACGCAGTATTTT.

This sequence joins TRBV9 and TRBJ2-1, with D maybe TRBD1 (6 bases). Trimming shortened V by 6 bases and J by 4 bases, and 11 bases separated the two germline ends. The germline V gene encodes CDR1 SGDLS and CDR2 YYNGEE. The CDR3 contains 13 residues. The chain's CDR3 is CASTRDIYNEQFF. DNA for the CDR3: TGTGCCAGCACCAGGGACATTTACAATGAGCAGTTCTTC.

Comments on this clone: Other DNA sequences of this sample code for an identical CDR3. V gene TRBV28 combines with J gene TRBJ1-4; no clear D. The CDR3 covers 16 residues. The germline V gene encodes CDR1 MDHEN and CDR2 SYDVKM. Trimming took off 0 bases at V and 0 bases at J, with 8 bases between the two ends. The CDR3 sequence: CASSLWGDATNEKLFF. CDR3 DNA sequence: TGTGCCAGCAGTTTATGGGGCGATGCAACTAATGAAAAACTGTTTTTT.

V gene TRBV19 combines with J gene TRBJ2-2; D assignment may be TRBD1 or TRBD2 (5 bases each). The CDR3 contains 14 residues. Trimming stripped 5 bases from V and 12 bases from J, with 19 bases between. Germline lookup yields CDR1 LNHDA and CDR2 SQIVND (reference sequence). The CDR3 coding sequence is TGTGCCAGTAGTTATGGGGACGGCGAGGGGAAGCTGTTTTTT. It codes for CASSYGDGEGKLFF.

The chain couples TRBV2 to TRBJ2-2; 13 bases are shared with TRBD2. CDR1 SNHLY and CDR2 FYNNEI come from the germline V gene. Trimming at V came to 8 bases and at J to 4 bases, leaving 4 bases not matched to a gene. The CDR3 length is 15 residues. The CDR3 bases are TGTGCCAGCGGCTGGACTAGCGGGAGCACCGGGGAGCTGTTTTTT. Protein sequence: CASGWTSGSTGELFF. Based on the CDR3 plus reference TRBV2 and TRBJ2-2, the full variable domain is EPEVTQTPSHQVTQMGQEVILRCVPISNHLYFYWYRQILGQKVEFLVSFYNNEISEKSEIFDDQFSVERPDGSNFTLKIRSTKLEDSAMYFCASGWTSGSTGELFFGEGSRLTVL.

V and J are TRBV18 and TRBJ1-3; tentative D call: TRBD1 (5 bases). Trimming removed 5 bases at V and 0 bases at J, with 14 bases between. Germline V gene data show CDR1 as KGHSH and CDR2 as LQKENI. The length of the CDR3 is 16 residues. The CDR3 DNA reads TGTGCCAGCTCAAGTTATGGGGGAAACTCTGGAAACACCATATATTTT. As protein: CASSSYGGNSGNTIYF. The entire variable domain, with the rest obtained from reference TRBV18 and TRBJ1-3, is as follows: NAGVMQNPRHLVRRRGQEARLRCSPMKGHSHVYWYRQLPEEGLKFMVYLQKENIIDESGMPKERFSAEFPKEGPSILRIQQVVRGDSAAYFCASSSYGGNSGNTIYFGEGSWLTVV.

The rearrangement joins TRBV4-3 to TRBJ2-3, with 9 bases aligning to TRBD2. The CDR3 is 18 residues long. J was trimmed by 4 bases and V by 0 bases; bases with no gene match: 11. The germline CDR1 and CDR2 sequences are LGHNA and YSLEER. Here the CDR3 DNA reads TGCGCCAGCAGCCAAGATCTGTTCGTAGCGGGAGTTCCAGATACGCAGTATTTT. Its protein is CASSQDLFVAGVPDTQYF.

This clone was seen just once. The genes are TRBV11-1 and TRBJ1-1; perhaps TRBD1 as D (5 bases). Germline values: CDR1 SGHAT, CDR2 FQDESV (reference sequence). Trimming took 3 bases from V and 0 from J, leaving 14 bases between them. This CDR3 region has 16 residues. CDR3 residues: CASSLGWGLMNTEAFF. DNA of the CDR3: TGTGCCAGCAGCTTGGGGTGGGGCTTGATGAACACTGAAGCTTTCTTT.

The rearrangement joins TRBV7-2 to TRBJ1-5; TRBD1 is a possible D gene (5 bases). The CDR3 sequence is 13 residues long. CDR1 and CDR2 from the germline V gene are SGHTA and FQGNSA. V was shortened by 4 bases and J by 6 bases, with 10 bases between the two germline ends. For the CDR3, the DNA is TGTGCCAGCAGCTCTTCACAGGTTCAGCCCCAGCATTTT. It codes for CASSSSQVQPQHF.

The rearrangement joins TRBV10-3 to TRBJ2-1; D is uncertain. V was trimmed by 6 bases and J by 4 bases, leaving 1 base between them. The CDR3 sequence is 10 residues long. Germline CDR1 and CDR2: ENHRY and SYGVKD. CDR3 protein: CAIRYNEQFF. As DNA, the CDR3 is TGTGCCATCAGGTACAATGAGCAGTTCTTC.

This clone has more than one count but fewer than ten. The rearrangement joins TRBV6-4 to TRBJ1-2; no reliable D call. Germline V CDR1 and CDR2: MRHNA, SNTAGT. This CDR3 is built from 12 residues. V was cut by 0 bases and J by 7 bases, with 6 bases left in between. This chain's CDR3 is CASSDSRSGYTF. CDR3 nucleotides: TGTGCCAGCAGTGACTCGAGAAGTGGCTACACCTTC.

This sequence joins TRBV19 and TRBJ2-1; 9 bases agree with TRBD1. The CDR3 covers 16 residues. Germline assignment: CDR1 LNHDA and CDR2 SQIVND (reference sequence). J was trimmed by 8 bases and V by 4 bases; bases with no gene match: 12. CDR3 nucleotides: TGTGCCAGTAGTAGCCCGGACAGGGGTTCTCGAGATGAGCAGTTCTTC. Translating gives CASSSPDRGSRDEQFF.

The V gene is TRBV5-4, the J gene TRBJ1-1; perhaps TRBD1 as D (6 bases). V dropped 1 base and J dropped 4 bases, with 14 bases sitting between them. The germline gives CDR1 SGHNT, CDR2 YYREEE (reference sequence). The CDR3 is made up of 15 amino acids. CDR3 sequence reads: CASSLQTPGVTEAFF. The CDR3 DNA follows: TGTGCCAGCAGCTTGCAGACCCCAGGGGTCACTGAAGCTTTCTTT.

In the case of this clone: A much larger clone differs by one base, so this may be a read error. The same CDR3 can be traced to other DNA sequences in this sample. The rearrangement uses TRBV7-6 and TRBJ2-5; D not resolved. V was cut by 3 bases and J by 2 bases, with 1 base left in between. The CDR3 covers 11 residues. The germline V gene has CDR1 SGHVS and CDR2 FNYEAQ. CDR3 amino acids: CASSFQETQYF. The DNA for the CDR3 is TGTGCCAGCAGCTTTCAAGAGACCCAGTACTTC.

This chain joins TRBV4-1 and TRBJ2-7, with TRBD1 identical over 9 bases. The CDR3 contains 15 residues. Germline V gives CDR1 MGHRA, CDR2 YSYEKL. The V gene end was trimmed by 6 bases and the J gene end by 5 bases; junction bases not matched to a gene: 11. CDR3 coding DNA: TGCGCCAGCAGGCCCGGGACAGGGAGGTTAAACGAGCAGTACTTC. This gives the protein CASRPGTGRLNEQYF.

The chain uses TRBV29-1 and TRBJ2-1; 10 bases fit TRBD2. The CDR3 is made up of 14 amino acids. Germline values: CDR1 SQVTM, CDR2 ANQGSEA. V lost 3 bases, J lost 8 bases, and 7 bases stayed unmatched. CDR3 in amino acids: CSVDGLAGVYEQFF. The DNA of the CDR3 is TGCAGCGTTGATGGGCTAGCGGGAGTCTATGAGCAGTTCTTC.

The chain recombines TRBV9 with TRBJ2-3, with D perhaps assigned TRBD1 or TRBD2 (5 bases each). Germline CDR1 and CDR2: SGDLS and YYNGEE. Trimming cost V 0 bases and J 2 bases, with 16 bases left between them. The length of the CDR3 is 17 residues. The CDR3 sequence: CASSVAGGISSTDTQYF. DNA of the CDR3: TGTGCCAGCAGCGTAGCTGGGGGAATCTCCTCCACAGATACGCAGTATTTT.

The rearrangement uses TRBV2 and TRBJ2-6; D is uncertain. The CDR3 sequence is 16 residues long. CDR1 SNHLY and CDR2 FYNNEI come from the germline V gene. V lost 5 bases and J lost 4, with 15 bases in between. CDR3 in amino acids: CASSPLPPVGANVLTF. CDR3 bases: TGTGCCAGCAGTCCGCTCCCGCCAGTCGGGGCCAACGTCCTGACTTTC.

J is TRBJ2-1 and V is TRBV30; no clear D gene. The CDR3 runs to 15 residues. Trimming stripped 1 base from V and 4 bases from J, with 14 bases between. The germline gives CDR1 GTSNPN, CDR2 SVGIG (reference sequence). The CDR3 DNA reads TGTGCCTGGAGTGACGGCTCGTCGATATACAATGAGCAGTTCTTC. Protein sequence: CAWSDGSSIYNEQFF.

The J gene is TRBJ2-7, the V gene TRBV6-1, with D tentatively TRBD2 (6 bases). Germline-derived CDR1 and CDR2 are MNHNS and SASEGT. The CDR3 runs to 13 residues. V was clipped by 6 bases and J by 7 bases, with 16 bases between them. CDR3 in DNA: TGTGCCAGCAGGGACCTAGCGCTCAGGGAGCAGTACTTC. This codes for CASRDLALREQYF.

With regard to this clone: Additional DNA sequences in this sample encode the identical CDR3. V gene TRBV7-9 combines with J gene TRBJ1-1; D is unresolved. Germline assignment: CDR1 SEHNR and CDR2 FQNEAQ (reference sequence). Trimming took 2 bases from V and 2 from J, leaving 6 bases between them. CDR3 size: 13 residues. The CDR3 here is CASSLLGNTEAFF. CDR3 in DNA: TGTGCCAGCAGCTTACTGGGAAACACTGAAGCTTTCTTT.

This clone is a singleton in its sample. The chain is built from TRBV10-3 and TRBJ2-7; TRBD2 is a possible D gene (6 bases). Germline lookup yields CDR1 ENHRY and CDR2 SYGVKD. The germline V and J ends were trimmed by 3 bases and 2 bases, with 20 bases remaining between them. There are 17 residues in the CDR3. This CDR3 is CAISESGTGRTAYEQYF. The CDR3 DNA follows: TGTGCCATCAGTGAATCTGGGACTGGGCGGACCGCCTACGAGCAGTACTTC.

The chain couples TRBV18 to TRBJ1-2, with no clear D. Germline CDR1 and CDR2: KGHSH and LQKENI. This CDR3 region has 12 residues. V lost 5 bases and J lost 4, with 8 bases in between. DNA for the CDR3: TGTGCCAGCTCATCGGAGCTCTATGGCTACACCTTC. Translation gives CASSSELYGYTF. Looking up the rest from reference TRBV18 and TRBJ1-2 gives the full variable domain: NAGVMQNPRHLVRRRGQEARLRCSPMKGHSHVYWYRQLPEEGLKFMVYLQKENIIDESGMPKERFSAEFPKEGPSILRIQQVVRGDSAAYFCASSSELYGYTFGSGTRLTVV.

The CDR3 region is CASSMFRTGGPDTQYF. DNA of the CDR3: TGTGCCAGTAGTATGTTCCGGACAGGGGGCCCAGATACGCAGTATTTT. The chain uses TRBV19 and TRBJ2-3, with 11 bases aligning to TRBD1. Trimming took 3 bases from V and 4 from J; bases not matched to a gene: 6. The CDR3 extends over 16 amino acids. Per the germline V gene, CDR1 is LNHDA and CDR2 is SQIVND (reference sequence).

The gene calls are TRBV6-1 and TRBJ2-1; D is undetermined. Deletions cut 2 bases from V and 1 base from J, with 12 bases between. The CDR3 length is 16 residues. Germline lookup yields CDR1 MNHNS and CDR2 SASEGT. This CDR3 is CASSERYGLSYNEQFF. DNA for the CDR3: TGTGCCAGCAGTGAACGGTACGGGTTATCCTACAATGAGCAGTTCTTC.